This T cell receptor beta chain was sequenced for a study of Tregs in tolerant kidney transplant recipients. Study-level points and caveats: The most relevant donor-specific Treg TCRbeta repertoire apparently came from expansion with activated donor B cells. The small number of patients limits these findings pending further validation.

Trimming stripped 1 base from V and 5 bases from J, with 19 bases between. CDR1 is KGHSH and CDR2 is LQKENI in the germline V gene. There are 17 residues in the CDR3. Profiling relied on immunoSEQ multiplex PCR, and the TCRdb table lists in-frame clones only, not all of them. This table holds tens of thousands of clones, over 70% found once. With regard to this clone: What it binds is not known.

The material sequenced was CD4+ T cells from blood. The origin of this receptor is a human donor in good health. This chain connects TRBV18 to TRBJ2-3; no clear D. The DNA of the CDR3 is TGTGCCAGCTCACCACTTGCGACACCGCTCTTCGGAGATACGCAGTATTTT. This translates into CASSPLATPLFGDTQYF. The complete variable domain, with remaining parts taken from reference TRBV18 and TRBJ2-3, reads NAGVMQNPRHLVRRRGQEARLRCSPMKGHSHVYWYRQLPEEGLKFMVYLQKENIIDESGMPKERFSAEFPKEGPSILRIQQVVRGDSAAYFCASSPLATPLFGDTQYFGPGTRLTVL.